The 29 T cell receptor beta chains given below trace back to one sample, sequenced in a study of blood T cell repertoires in COVID-19. Clones were read by immunoSEQ multiplex PCR, and TCRdb kept only the in-frame ones, dropping some. The sample yields approximately 210,000 clones, around 90% seen once. Sequenced input: PBMCs or T cells enriched from blood (not recorded which). The receptors here all came from a man younger than 45 in a cohort exposed to, infected with or recovered from COVID-19 (not recorded which).

This chain joins TRBV6-5 and TRBJ1-6; TRBD1 agrees at 7 bases. This CDR3 region has 14 residues. V dropped 6 bases and J dropped 8; count of bases not matched to a gene: 7. Germline loops: CDR1 MNHEY, CDR2 SVGAGI. DNA for the CDR3: TGTGCCAGCAGCCAGGACAGGCGGGATTCACCCCTCCACTTT. Its translation: CASSQDRRDSPLHF.

This clone has only one observation. V gene TRBV6-5 combines with J gene TRBJ2-7; D perhaps matches TRBD2 (6 bases). This CDR3 has 12 amino acids. Trimming stripped 1 base from V and 7 bases from J, with 8 bases between. The V gene's germline CDR1 is MNHEY and CDR2 SVGAGI. This CDR3 reads CASSYYGREQYF. Here the CDR3 DNA reads TGTGCCAGCAGTTACTACGGGAGAGAGCAGTACTTC.

The chain recombines TRBV4-2 with TRBJ2-4; 11 bases fit TRBD2. The CDR3 extends over 19 amino acids. The germline CDR1 and CDR2 sequences are LGHNA and YNFKEQ. V shed 0 bases and J 1 base; nucleotides not matched to a gene: 8. The chain's CDR3 is CASSQERILAGVAKNIQYF. The DNA of the CDR3 is TGTGCCAGCAGCCAAGAAAGGATACTAGCGGGAGTGGCCAAAAACATTCAGTACTTC.

This clone appeared many times. The J gene is TRBJ2-7, the V gene TRBV29-1, with D maybe TRBD1 (6 bases). V was trimmed by 6 bases and J by 2 bases, leaving 11 bases between them. In germline, CDR1 is SQVTM, CDR2 ANQGSEA. The CDR3 runs to 12 residues. The CDR3 nucleotides read TGCAGCGTCAAGACAGGACCCTACGAGCAGTACTTC. It encodes CSVKTGPYEQYF.

This clone was seen only once. The chain recombines TRBV5-1 with TRBJ2-7; tentatively, D is TRBD1 (7 bases). Germline loops: CDR1 SGHRS, CDR2 YFSETQ. The CDR3 has 15 residues. V lost 4 bases and J 6 bases, leaving 20 bases between the germline ends. CDR3 nucleotides: TGCGCCAGCAGCGACGGCGCAGGGGGGCTAGTCGAGCAGTACTTC. Translating gives CASSDGAGGLVEQYF.

Only one count was recorded for this clone. V and J are TRBV4-3 and TRBJ1-2; possible D gene TRBD1, 5 bases. The CDR3 extends over 15 amino acids. The V end lost 0 bases, the J end lost 8 bases, and 16 bases lay between the germline ends. Per germline, CDR1 LGHNA and CDR2 YSLEER. The CDR3 nucleotides read TGCGCCAGCAGCCAAGACCCAAGAGACAGTATGGGCTACACCTTC. Amino acids: CASSQDPRDSMGYTF.

CDR3 DNA sequence: TGCAGTGCTAGTGCTGCAGGGCAAGGTGCTTTCTTT. It yields the protein CSASAAGQGAFF. This sequence joins TRBV20-1 and TRBJ1-1; D might be TRBD1 (5 bases). The CDR3 has 12 residues. CDR1 is DFQATT, CDR2 SNEGSKA, per germline (reference sequence). V lost 3 bases, J lost 11 bases, and 16 bases lay in between.

The genes are TRBV3-1 (or the pseudogene TRBV3-2) and TRBJ2-5, with TRBD1 as a possible D gene (6 bases). From germline, CDR1 is LGHDT and CDR2 YNNKEL (reference sequence). V shed 4 bases and J shed 3 bases, with 15 bases lying between them. The CDR3 loop spans 15 amino acids. In nucleotides, the CDR3 is TGTGCCAGCAGCCTGTATGGGACAAAGGAAGAGACCCAGTACTTC. This translates into CASSLYGTKEETQYF.

The chain uses TRBV11-2 and TRBJ1-2; TRBD1 matches at 7 bases. CDR3 length equals 17 residues. After removal of 0 bases from V and 8 bases from J, the junction contained 15 bases not matched to a gene. Germline V lookup: CDR1 SGHAT, CDR2 FQNNGV. Written as DNA, the CDR3 is TGTGCCAGCAGCTTAGATCCGGTGGAGGGGTTAGGGGGCGGCTACACCTTC. This gives the protein CASSLDPVEGLGGGYTF.

J is TRBJ2-7 and V is TRBV10-2; a weak D match, TRBD1 (7 bases). The CDR3 contains 14 residues. From germline, CDR1 is WSHSY and CDR2 SAAADI. Trimming left V 3 bases short and J 7 bases short, with 16 bases between. The CDR3 region has the DNA TGCGCCAGCAGTGACGGGGCGGGACAGTGGGAGCAGTACTTC. The encoded protein is CASSDGAGQWEQYF.

This clone is a singleton in its sample. The chain has TRBV27 and TRBJ2-7; 8 nucleotides agree with TRBD1. The CDR3 sequence is 12 residues long. The V gene's germline CDR1 is MNHEY and CDR2 SMNVEV (reference sequence). The J segment lost 9 bases and the V segment lost 6 bases, leaving 7 bases of the junction unmatched. In nucleotides, the CDR3 is TGTGCCAGCAGCCGACACAGGGGGTGGCAGTACTTC. This sequence encodes CASSRHRGWQYF.

The chain carries TRBV7-6 and TRBJ1-1, with TRBD1 as a possible D gene (6 bases). The germline gives CDR1 SGHVS, CDR2 FNYEAQ. CDR3 length: 14 amino acids. Trimming took off 1 base at V and 5 bases at J, with 11 bases between the two ends. DNA for the CDR3: TGTGCCAGCAGCTTAGAACAGGGTGGGACTGAAGCTTTCTTT. Amino acids: CASSLEQGGTEAFF.

This chain joins TRBV4-1 and TRBJ2-3, with 8 bases lining up with TRBD2. V trimming: 4 bases; J trimming: 4 bases; junction bases outside the gene matches: 7. This CDR3 is built from 15 residues. Germline values: CDR1 MGHRA, CDR2 YSYEKL. CDR3 sequence: CASSRAGVRPDTQYF. The CDR3 DNA follows: TGCGCCAGCAGCCGAGCGGGAGTTAGGCCAGATACGCAGTATTTT.

The table lists this clone with a few counts. This rearrangement joins TRBV4-1 to TRBJ2-7; 8 bases agree with TRBD2. Germline V gene sequence: CDR1 MGHRA, CDR2 YSYEKL. The V segment lost 1 base and the J segment 3 bases; nucleotides outside the gene matches: 8. The CDR3 loop spans 16 amino acids. CDR3 sequence (DNA): TGCGCCAGCAGCCAAGCCTCTAGCGGGCTCAACTACGAGCAGTACTTC. The encoded protein is CASSQASSGLNYEQYF.

The chain employs TRBV6-6 and TRBJ1-4; the match to TRBD1 covers 8 bases. The germline V gene encodes CDR1 MNHNY and CDR2 SVGAGI (reference sequence). The length of the CDR3 is 14 residues. V trimming: 6 bases; J trimming: 3 bases; junction bases outside the gene matches: 3. The CDR3 DNA reads TGTGCCAGCAGACCACAGGGGGCTAATGAAAAACTGTTTTTT. This sequence encodes CASRPQGANEKLFF.

The count of this clone is one. The V and J genes are TRBV11-3 and TRBJ2-1, with a possible D match to TRBD1 (5 bases). Germline CDR1 and CDR2: SGHNT and YENEEA. The length of the CDR3 is 15 residues. V dropped 5 bases and J dropped 6 bases, with 17 bases sitting between them. The CDR3 DNA reads TGTGCCAGCAGCCAGGCTCTTGGGGCAGGCAATGAGCAGTTCTTC. It specifies CASSQALGAGNEQFF.

The V gene is TRBV7-5, the J gene TRBJ2-2; no check of the table's D call, TRBD1, against the DNA was made. TRBV7-5 is given as a pseudogene. The CDR3 is 16 amino acids. For the CDR3, the DNA is TGTGCCAGAAGCTTAGCGTGCAGGCCGAACACCGGGGAGCTGTTTTTT. This sequence encodes CARSLACRPNTGELFF.

V is TRBV4-2 and J is TRBJ2-1; unclear D gene. CDR3 length: 14 residues. Germline CDR1 is LGHNA and CDR2 is YNFKEQ. The V end lost 4 bases, the J end lost 5 bases, and 12 bases lay between the germline ends. In DNA form, the CDR3 reads TGTGCCAGCAGCCCCTCAGAGGCGGACAATGAGCAGTTCTTC. Protein sequence: CASSPSEADNEQFF.

The V and J genes are TRBV6-5 and TRBJ1-5; tentatively, D is TRBD1 (5 bases). The CDR3 runs 16 residues. Germline V CDR1 and CDR2: MNHEY, SVGAGI. Trimming left V 0 bases short and J 7 bases short, with 16 bases between. The CDR3 DNA reads TGTGCCAGCAGTTACTCCGAACAGGCGGGGGGACAGCCCCAGCATTTT. This translates into CASSYSEQAGGQPQHF.

This chain links TRBV5-1 with TRBJ1-5; D not certain. The CDR3 runs to 13 residues. With 0 bases removed from V and 4 bases from J, the gap between germline ends came to 5 bases. The germline V gene encodes CDR1 SGHRS and CDR2 YFSETQ. The CDR3: CASSLAINQPQHF. In DNA form, the CDR3 reads TGCGCCAGCAGCTTGGCCATTAATCAGCCCCAGCATTTT.

The chain is built from TRBV4-1 and TRBJ1-1; tentatively, D is TRBD1 (6 bases). V was trimmed by 2 bases and J by 3 bases, leaving 22 bases between them. This CDR3 contains 18 residues. CDR1 and CDR2 (germline): MGHRA, YSYEKL. The CDR3 sequence: CASSQLNTGNLKDTEAFF. Written as DNA, the CDR3 is TGCGCCAGCAGCCAACTAAACACAGGGAACCTAAAGGACACTGAAGCTTTCTTT.

The chain combines TRBV28 with TRBJ1-6, with a possible D match to TRBD1 (6 bases). The germline V gene encodes CDR1 MDHEN and CDR2 SYDVKM. V lost 8 bases to trimming and J lost 9 bases, with 14 bases between them. The length of the CDR3 is 13 residues. CDR3 nucleotides: TGTGCCAGCGGGGCCTCAGGGGTTTCACCCCTCCACTTT. It yields the protein CASGASGVSPLHF.

Here the CDR3 DNA reads TGTGCCAGCAGTTTTAGGGGGATGAGCACTGAAGCTTTCTTT. Amino acid sequence: CASSFRGMSTEAFF. V is TRBV28 and J is TRBJ1-1, with D possibly TRBD1 on 6 matching bases. Deletions cut 3 bases from V and 4 bases from J, with 12 bases between. The CDR3 extends over 14 amino acids. CDR1 and CDR2 (germline): MDHEN, SYDVKM.

Regarding this clone: This CDR3 is also generated by other DNA sequences in the sample. V usage is TRBV18 and J usage is TRBJ2-1; 9 bases match TRBD1. V was clipped by 2 bases and J by 3 bases; unmatched bases: 2. The germline V gene has CDR1 KGHSH and CDR2 LQKENI. The CDR3 runs to 15 residues. This chain's CDR3 is CASSPGTGNYNEQFF. The CDR3 bases are TGTGCCAGCTCACCAGGGACAGGGAACTACAATGAGCAGTTCTTC.

This sequence joins TRBV25-1 and TRBJ2-5; D unclear. This CDR3 is built from 14 residues. CDR1 and CDR2 (germline): MGHDK, SYGVNS. V gave up 6 bases and J gave up 5 bases, with 16 bases separating them. The DNA of the CDR3 is TGTGCCAGCAGCGAGCCCTTGAGAGCGGAGACCCAGTACTTC. Translating gives CASSEPLRAETQYF. The full variable domain, rest sourced from reference TRBV25-1 and TRBJ2-5, is EADIYQTPRYLVIGTGKKITLECSQTMGHDKMYWYQQDPGMELHLIHYSYGVNSTEKGDLSSESTVSRIRTEHFPLTLESARPSHTSQYLCASSEPLRAETQYFGPGTRLLVL.

As concerns this clone: The same CDR3 also results from other DNA sequences found in this sample. The V gene is TRBV19, the J gene TRBJ1-5; 7 bases are a match to TRBD1. The CDR3 is made up of 14 amino acids. V trimming: 7 bases; J trimming: 4 bases; junction bases outside the gene matches: 7. The germline V gene encodes CDR1 LNHDA and CDR2 SQIVND (reference sequence). The CDR3 region has the DNA TGTGCCAGTACCCCGGGACAGACAAATCAGCCCCAGCATTTT. Protein sequence: CASTPGQTNQPQHF.

The gene calls are TRBV24-1 and TRBJ2-3, with D hard to call. V was trimmed by 4 bases and J by 0 bases, leaving 4 bases between them. This CDR3 is 13 amino acids long. Germline V CDR1 and CDR2: KGHDR, SFDVKD. For the CDR3, the DNA is TGTGCCACCAGTGACCTCAGCACAGATACGCAGTATTTT. It encodes CATSDLSTDTQYF.

The rearrangement links TRBV7-6 to TRBJ2-7; D might be TRBD1 (6 bases). The CDR3 is made up of 15 amino acids. CDR1 is SGHVS and CDR2 is FNYEAQ in the germline V gene. V was shortened by 5 bases and J by 0 bases, with 14 bases between the two germline ends. The DNA of the CDR3 is TGTGCCAGCAGCCCGACGGACAGCTACTCCTACGAGCAGTACTTC. Residues: CASSPTDSYSYEQYF.

V usage is TRBV19 and J usage is TRBJ2-3, with 7 bases aligning to TRBD2. In germline, CDR1 is LNHDA, CDR2 SQIVND (reference sequence). The junction had 15 bases not matched to a gene; V was cut back by 7 bases and J by 2 bases. The CDR3 loop spans 17 amino acids. The CDR3 spells CASKESPVGGITDTQYF. Written as DNA, the CDR3 is TGTGCCAGTAAAGAGAGTCCAGTGGGAGGGATCACAGATACGCAGTATTTT.